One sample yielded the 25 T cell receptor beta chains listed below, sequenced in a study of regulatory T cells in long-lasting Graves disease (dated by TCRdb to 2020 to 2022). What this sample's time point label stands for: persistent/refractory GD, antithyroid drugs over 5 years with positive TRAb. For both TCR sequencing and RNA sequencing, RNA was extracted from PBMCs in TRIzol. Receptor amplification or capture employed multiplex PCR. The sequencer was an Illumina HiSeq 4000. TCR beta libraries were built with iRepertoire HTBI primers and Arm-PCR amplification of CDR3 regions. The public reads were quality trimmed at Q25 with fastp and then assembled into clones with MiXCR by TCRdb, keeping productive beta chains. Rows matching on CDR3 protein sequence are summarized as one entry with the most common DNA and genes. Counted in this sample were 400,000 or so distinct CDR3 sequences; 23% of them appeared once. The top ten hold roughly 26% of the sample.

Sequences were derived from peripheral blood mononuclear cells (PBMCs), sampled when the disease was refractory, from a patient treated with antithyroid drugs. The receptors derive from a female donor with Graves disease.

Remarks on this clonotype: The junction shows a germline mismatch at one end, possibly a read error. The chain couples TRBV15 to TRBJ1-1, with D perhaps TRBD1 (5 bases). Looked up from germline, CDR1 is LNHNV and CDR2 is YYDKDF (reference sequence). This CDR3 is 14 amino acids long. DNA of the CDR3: TGTGCCACCAGCAGGGGGGGGGGGAACACTGAAGCTCTCTTT. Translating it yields CATSRGGGNTEALF.

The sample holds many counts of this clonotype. The CDR3 region is CASQASGSDTGELFF. CDR3 coding DNA: TGTGCCAGCCAAGCTAGCGGGAGCGACACCGGGGAGCTGTTTTTT. This chain uses TRBV28 with TRBJ2-2, with 10 bases matching TRBD2. The V gene end was trimmed by 8 bases and the J gene end by 3 bases; junction bases not matched to a gene: 6. CDR3 size: 15 residues. Germline CDR1 reads MDHEN; CDR2 reads SYDVKM.

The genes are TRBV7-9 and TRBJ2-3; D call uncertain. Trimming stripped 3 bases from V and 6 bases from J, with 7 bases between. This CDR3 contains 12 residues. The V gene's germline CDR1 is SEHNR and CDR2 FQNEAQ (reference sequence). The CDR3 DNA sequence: TGTGCCAGCAGCTTTTTTGGGGATACGCAGTATTTT. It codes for CASSFFGDTQYF.

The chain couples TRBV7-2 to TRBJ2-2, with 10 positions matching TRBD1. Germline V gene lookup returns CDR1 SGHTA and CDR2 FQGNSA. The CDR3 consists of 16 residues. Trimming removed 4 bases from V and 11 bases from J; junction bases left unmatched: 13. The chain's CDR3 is CASSSRIGTGAPELFF. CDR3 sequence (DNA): TGTGCCAGCAGCTCGAGGATAGGGACAGGGGCCCCCGAGCTGTTTTTT. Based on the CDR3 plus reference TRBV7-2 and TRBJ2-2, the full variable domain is GAGVSQSPSNKVTEKGKDVELRCDPISGHTALYWYRQSLGQGLEFLIYFQGNSAPDKSGLPSDRFSAERTGGSVSTLTIQRTQQEDSAVYLCASSSRIGTGAPELFFGEGSRLTVL.

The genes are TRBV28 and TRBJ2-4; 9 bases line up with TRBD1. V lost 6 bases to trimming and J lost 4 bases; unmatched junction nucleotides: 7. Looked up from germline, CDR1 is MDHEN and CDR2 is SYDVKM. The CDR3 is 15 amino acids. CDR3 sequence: CASSLEGTGKNIQYF. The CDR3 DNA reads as TGTGCCAGCAGCTTGGAAGGGACAGGGAAAAACATTCAGTACTTC.

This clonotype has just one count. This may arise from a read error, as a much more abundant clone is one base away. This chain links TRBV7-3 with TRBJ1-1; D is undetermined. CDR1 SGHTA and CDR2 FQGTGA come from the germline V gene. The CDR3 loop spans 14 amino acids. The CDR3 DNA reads TGTGCCAGCAACTTAGACGCTATGAACACTGAAGCTTTCTTT. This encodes CASNLDAMNTEAFF.

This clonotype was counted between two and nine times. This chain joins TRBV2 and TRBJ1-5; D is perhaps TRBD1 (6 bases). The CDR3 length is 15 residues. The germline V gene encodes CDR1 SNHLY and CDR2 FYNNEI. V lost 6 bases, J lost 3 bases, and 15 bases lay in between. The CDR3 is CASSARGWYNQPQHF. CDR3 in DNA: TGTGCCAGCAGCGCCAGGGGCTGGTACAATCAGCCCCAGCATTTT.

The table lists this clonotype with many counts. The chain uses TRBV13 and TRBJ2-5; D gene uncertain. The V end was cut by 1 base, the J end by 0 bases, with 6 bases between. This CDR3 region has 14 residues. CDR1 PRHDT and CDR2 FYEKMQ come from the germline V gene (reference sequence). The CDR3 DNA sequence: TGTGCCAGCAGCTTAGTTATCGACCAAGAGACCCAGTACTTC. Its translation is CASSLVIDQETQYF.

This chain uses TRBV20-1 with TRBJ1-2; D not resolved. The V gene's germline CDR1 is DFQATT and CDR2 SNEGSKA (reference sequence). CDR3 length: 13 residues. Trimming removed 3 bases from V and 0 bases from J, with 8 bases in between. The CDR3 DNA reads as TGCAGTGCTAGGCGCGGAGCTAACTATGGCTACACCTTC. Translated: CSARRGANYGYTF.

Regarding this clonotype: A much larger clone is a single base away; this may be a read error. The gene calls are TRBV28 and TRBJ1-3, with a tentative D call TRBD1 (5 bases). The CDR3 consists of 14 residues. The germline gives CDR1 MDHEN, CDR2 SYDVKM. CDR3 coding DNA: TGTGCCAGCAGTTTAAGAGGGGTTGGAGACACCATATATTTT. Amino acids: CASSLRGVGDTIYF.

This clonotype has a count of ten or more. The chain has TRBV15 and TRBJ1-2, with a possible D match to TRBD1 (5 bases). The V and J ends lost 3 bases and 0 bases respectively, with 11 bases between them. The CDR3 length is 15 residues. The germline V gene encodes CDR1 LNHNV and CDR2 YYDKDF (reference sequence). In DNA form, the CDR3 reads TGTGCCACCAGCAGCCAGGGCCAAGCTAACTATGGCTACACCTTC. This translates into CATSSQGQANYGYTF.

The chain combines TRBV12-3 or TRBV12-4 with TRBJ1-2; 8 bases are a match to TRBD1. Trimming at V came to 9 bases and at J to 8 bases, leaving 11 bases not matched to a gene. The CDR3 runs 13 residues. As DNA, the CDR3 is TGTGCCAGTAGACAGGGGCTGGCCTGGGGCTACACCTTC. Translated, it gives CASRQGLAWGYTF.

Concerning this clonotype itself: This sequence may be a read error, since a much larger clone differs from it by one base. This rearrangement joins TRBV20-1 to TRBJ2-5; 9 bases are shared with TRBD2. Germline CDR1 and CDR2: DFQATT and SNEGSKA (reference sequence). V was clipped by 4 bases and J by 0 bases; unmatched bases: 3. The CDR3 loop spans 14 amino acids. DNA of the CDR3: TGCAGTGCTACCTGGACTAGCGACCAAGAGACCCAGTACTTC. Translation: CSATWTSDQETQYF.

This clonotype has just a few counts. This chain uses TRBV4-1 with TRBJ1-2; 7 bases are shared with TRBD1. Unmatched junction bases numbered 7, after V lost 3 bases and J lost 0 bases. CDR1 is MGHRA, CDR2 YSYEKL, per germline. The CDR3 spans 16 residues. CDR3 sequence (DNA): TGCGCCAGCAGCCAGGGACAGAAATTCACTAACTATGGCTACACCTTC. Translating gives CASSQGQKFTNYGYTF.

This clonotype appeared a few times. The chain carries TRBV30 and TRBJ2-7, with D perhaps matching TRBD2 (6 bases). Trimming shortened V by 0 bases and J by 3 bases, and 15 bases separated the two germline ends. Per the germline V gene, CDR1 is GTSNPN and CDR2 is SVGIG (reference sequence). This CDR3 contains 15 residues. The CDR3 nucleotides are TGTGCCTGGAGTGTACGGGGGAGTGGGCGCTACGAGCAGTACTTC. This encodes CAWSVRGSGRYEQYF.

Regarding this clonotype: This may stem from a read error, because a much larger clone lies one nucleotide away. The CDR3 protein is CASNPMGGRNTEAFF. For the CDR3, the DNA is TGCGCCAGCAACCCCATGGGGGGTAGGAACACTGAAGCTTTCTTT. The V gene is TRBV5-1, the J gene TRBJ1-1, with D maybe TRBD1 (5 bases). Per the germline V gene, CDR1 is SGHRS and CDR2 is YFSETQ. This CDR3 is built from 15 residues. The ends were cut back, 6 bases at V and 1 base at J, with 16 bases in the middle.

DNA of the CDR3: TGTGCCACCGGGACTAGCGGGATCCATGAGCAGTTCTTC. This sequence encodes CATGTSGIHEQFF. This chain joins TRBV15 and TRBJ2-1; 13 bases line up with TRBD2. J gave up 8 bases and V 8 bases, and 3 bases lay outside the gene matches. CDR3 length: 13 amino acids. CDR1 and CDR2 from the germline V gene are LNHNV and YYDKDF (reference sequence).

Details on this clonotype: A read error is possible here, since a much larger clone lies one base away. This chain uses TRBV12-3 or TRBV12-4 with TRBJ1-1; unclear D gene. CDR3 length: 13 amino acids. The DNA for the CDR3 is TGTGCCAGCAGTTCGGACGAAGCCACTGAAGCTTCCTTT. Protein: CASSSDEATEASF.

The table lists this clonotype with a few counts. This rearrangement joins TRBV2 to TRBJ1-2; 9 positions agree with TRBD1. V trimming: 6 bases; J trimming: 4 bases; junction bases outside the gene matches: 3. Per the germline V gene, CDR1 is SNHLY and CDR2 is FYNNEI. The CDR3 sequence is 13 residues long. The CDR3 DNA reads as TGTGCCAGCAGAGACAGGGGGGGCTATGGCTACACCTTC. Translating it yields CASRDRGGYGYTF.

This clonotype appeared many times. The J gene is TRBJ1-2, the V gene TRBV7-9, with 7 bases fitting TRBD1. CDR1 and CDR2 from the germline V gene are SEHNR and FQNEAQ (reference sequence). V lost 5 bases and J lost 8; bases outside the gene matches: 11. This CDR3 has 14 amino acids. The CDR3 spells CASSLTGSLDGYTF. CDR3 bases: TGTGCCAGCAGCCTGACAGGGTCCTTGGACGGCTACACCTTC.

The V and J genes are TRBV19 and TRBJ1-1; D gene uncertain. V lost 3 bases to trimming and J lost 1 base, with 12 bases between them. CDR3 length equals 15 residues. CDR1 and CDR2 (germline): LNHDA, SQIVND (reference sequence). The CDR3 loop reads CASSIFSEPNTEAFF. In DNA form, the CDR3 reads TGTGCCAGTAGTATTTTTTCCGAACCGAACACTGAAGCTTTCTTT. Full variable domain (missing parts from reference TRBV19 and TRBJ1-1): DGGITQSPKYLFRKEGQNVTLSCEQNLNHDAMYWYRQDPGQGLRLIYYSQIVNDFQKGDIAEGYSVSREKKESFPLTVTSAQKNPTAFYLCASSIFSEPNTEAFFGQGTRLTVV.

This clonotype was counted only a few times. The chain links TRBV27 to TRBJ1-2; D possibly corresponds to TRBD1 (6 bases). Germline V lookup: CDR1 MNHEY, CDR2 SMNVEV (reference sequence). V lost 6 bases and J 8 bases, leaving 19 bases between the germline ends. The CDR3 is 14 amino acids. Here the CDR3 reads CASRGSGVNGGYTF. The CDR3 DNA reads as TGTGCCAGCAGAGGGTCAGGGGTAAATGGCGGCTACACCTTC.

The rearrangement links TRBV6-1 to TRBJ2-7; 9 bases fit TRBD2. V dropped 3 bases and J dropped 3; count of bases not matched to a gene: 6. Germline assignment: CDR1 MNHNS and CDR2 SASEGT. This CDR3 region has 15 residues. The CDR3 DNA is TGTGCCAGCAGTGAGACTAGCGGAGATTTCTACGAGCAGTACTTC. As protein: CASSETSGDFYEQYF.

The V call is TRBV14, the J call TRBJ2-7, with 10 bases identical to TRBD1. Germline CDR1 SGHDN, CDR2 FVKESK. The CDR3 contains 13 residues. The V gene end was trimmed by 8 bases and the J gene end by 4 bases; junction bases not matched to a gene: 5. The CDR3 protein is CASRDRGDYEQYF. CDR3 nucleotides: TGTGCCAGCCGGGACAGGGGCGATTACGAGCAGTACTTC.

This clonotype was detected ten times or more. CDR3 bases: TGTGCCAGCAGCCTAGATGGGACTAGCGGAACCTACGAGCAGTACTTC. As protein: CASSLDGTSGTYEQYF. The genes are TRBV7-2 and TRBJ2-7; 11 nucleotides line up with TRBD2. The germline CDR1 and CDR2 sequences are SGHTA and FQGNSA. The V segment lost 5 bases and the J segment 2 bases; nucleotides outside the gene matches: 8. This CDR3 is 16 amino acids long.